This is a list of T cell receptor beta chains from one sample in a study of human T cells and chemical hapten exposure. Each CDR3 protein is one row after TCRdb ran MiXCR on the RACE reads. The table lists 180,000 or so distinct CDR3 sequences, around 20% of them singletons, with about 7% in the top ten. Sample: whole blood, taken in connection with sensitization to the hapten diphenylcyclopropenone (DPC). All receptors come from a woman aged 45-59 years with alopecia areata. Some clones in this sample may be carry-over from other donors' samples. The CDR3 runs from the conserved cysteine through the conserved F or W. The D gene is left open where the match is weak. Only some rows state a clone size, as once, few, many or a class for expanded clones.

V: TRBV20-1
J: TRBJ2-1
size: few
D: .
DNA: TGCAGTGCTAGGCCCCTAGAGGGTACCCACAATGAGCAGTTCTTC
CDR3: CSARPLEGTHNEQFF

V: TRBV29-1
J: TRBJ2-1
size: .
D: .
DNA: TGCAGCGTTGGCGGGCGACCAGCCTACAATGAGCAGTTCTTC
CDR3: CSVGGRPAYNEQFF

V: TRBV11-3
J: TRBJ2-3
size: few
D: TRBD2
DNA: TGTGCCAGCAGCCCGGGACTAGCGGGGAGCACAGATACGCAGTATTTT
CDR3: CASSPGLAGSTDTQYF

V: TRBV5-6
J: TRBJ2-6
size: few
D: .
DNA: TGTGCCAGCAGCTTCAACAGGGGGGGAGTTGGGGCCAACGTCCTGACTTTC
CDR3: CASSFNRGGVGANVLTF

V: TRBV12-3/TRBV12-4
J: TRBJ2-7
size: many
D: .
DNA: TGTGCCAGCAGTTTAGCGGGGTCCTACGAGCAGTACTTC
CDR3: CASSLAGSYEQYF

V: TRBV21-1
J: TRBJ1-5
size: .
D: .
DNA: TGTGCCAGCAGCATAGTCGGGCTTTATAGCAATCAGCCCCTGCATTTT
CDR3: CASSIVGLYSNQPLHF

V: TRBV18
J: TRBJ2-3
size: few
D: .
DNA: TGTGCCAGCTCACCACCCGCGGCCCCAGATACGCAGTATTTT
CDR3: CASSPPAAPDTQYF

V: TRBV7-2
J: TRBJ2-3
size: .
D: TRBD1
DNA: TGTGCCAGCAGCTTAGCGCGGACAGGGGGATCACATACGCAGTATTTT
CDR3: CASSLARTGGSHTQYF

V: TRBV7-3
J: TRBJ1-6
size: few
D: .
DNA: TGTGCCAGCAGCACTACCGACAGAAGTTCACCCCTCCACTTT
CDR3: CASSTTDRSSPLHF

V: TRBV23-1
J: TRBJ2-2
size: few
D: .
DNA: TGCGCCAGCAGTCCCATCGCCGGGGGCACCGGGGAGCTGTTTTTT
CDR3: CASSPIAGGTGELFF

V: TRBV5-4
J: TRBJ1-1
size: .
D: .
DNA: TGTGCCAGCAGCTTGGAACTGGGCAGGGTGGACACTGAAGCTTTCTTT
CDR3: CASSLELGRVDTEAFF

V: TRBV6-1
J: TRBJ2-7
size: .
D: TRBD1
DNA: TGTGCCAGCAGCCAAGGGACAGAGGCTACCTACGAGCAGTACTTC
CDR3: CASSQGTEATYEQYF

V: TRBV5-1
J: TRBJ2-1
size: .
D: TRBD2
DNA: TGCGCCAGCAGCTTGCTTGGGACTAGCGGGAAAAATGAGCAGTTCTTC
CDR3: CASSLLGTSGKNEQFF

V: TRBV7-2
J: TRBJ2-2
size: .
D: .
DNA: TGTGCCAGCAGCTTAGACCCCTTACTAACCGGGGAGCTGTTTTTT
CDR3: CASSLDPLLTGELFF

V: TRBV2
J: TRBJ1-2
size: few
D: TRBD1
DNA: TGTGCCAGCAGTGAAGCCCGAAATAGTGGGACAGGAAAAATCTACCGTCGCTACACCTTC
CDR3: CASSEARNSGTGKIYRRYTF

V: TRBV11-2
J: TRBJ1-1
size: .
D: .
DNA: TGTGCCAGCAGCTTACGAGACAGCCCTCGCGGCACTGAAGCTTTCTTT
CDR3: CASSLRDSPRGTEAFF

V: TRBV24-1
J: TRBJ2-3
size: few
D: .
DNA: TGTGCCACCTACGACAGACCTGGTGGAGATACGCAGTATTTT
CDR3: CATYDRPGGDTQYF

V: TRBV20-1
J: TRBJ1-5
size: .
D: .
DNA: TGCAGTGCTAGAGACCCGGGAGCGGGCAATCAGCCCCAGCATTTT
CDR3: CSARDPGAGNQPQHF

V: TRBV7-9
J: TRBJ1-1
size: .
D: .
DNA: TGTGCCATATCAGGTGGGAGGGGCAGGGGCGAAGAAGCTTTCTTT
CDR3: CAISGGRGRGEEAFF

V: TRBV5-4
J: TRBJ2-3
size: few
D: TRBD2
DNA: TGTGCCAGCAGCTTGATTGCGGGAGGGGTTGAAGATACGCAGTATTTT
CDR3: CASSLIAGGVEDTQYF

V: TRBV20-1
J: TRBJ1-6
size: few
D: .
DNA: TGCAGTGCCGAAGGGGATCTCACGGCACCCCTCCACTTT
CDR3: CSAEGDLTAPLHF

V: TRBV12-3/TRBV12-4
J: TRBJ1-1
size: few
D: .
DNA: TGTGCCAGCAGTTTAGGCCCTTTGGGCACTGAAGCTTTCTTT
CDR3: CASSLGPLGTEAFF

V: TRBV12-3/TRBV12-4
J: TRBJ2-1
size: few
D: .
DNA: TGTGCCAGCACCCCAGCGGGCGAGCAGTTCTTC
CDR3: CASTPAGEQFF

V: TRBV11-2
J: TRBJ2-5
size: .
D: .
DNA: TGTGCCAGCACCCGGTCGATCCAAGAGACCCAGTACTTC
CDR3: CASTRSIQETQYF

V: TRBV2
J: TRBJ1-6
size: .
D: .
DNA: TGTGCCAGCAGTGTCGGGGAGAATTCACCCCTCCACTTT
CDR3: CASSVGENSPLHF

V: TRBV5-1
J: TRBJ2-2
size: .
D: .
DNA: TGCGCCAGCGGAACGGGACGAGGATCCACCGGGGAGCTGTTTTTT
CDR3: CASGTGRGSTGELFF

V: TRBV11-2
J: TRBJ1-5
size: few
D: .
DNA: TGTGCCAGCAGCGAAGCGGCGGACAATCAGCCCCAGCATTTT
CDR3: CASSEAADNQPQHF

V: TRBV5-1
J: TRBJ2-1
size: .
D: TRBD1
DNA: TGCGCCAGCAGCTGGACCGGGACAGCATCCTACAATGAGCAGTTCTTC
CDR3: CASSWTGTASYNEQFF

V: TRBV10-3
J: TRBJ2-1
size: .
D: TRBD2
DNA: TGTGCCATCGGCGGGAGGCCCCCGAGCTCCTACAATGAGCAGTTCTTC
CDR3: CAIGGRPPSSYNEQFF

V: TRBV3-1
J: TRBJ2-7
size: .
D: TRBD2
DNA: TGTGCCAGCAGCCAAGTAGCTAGCGGGAGTAGCGAGCAGTACTTC
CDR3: CASSQVASGSSEQYF

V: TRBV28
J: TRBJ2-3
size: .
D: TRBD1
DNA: TGTGCCAGCAGTCCACCCCGAACCGGGACAGGGACAGATACGCAGTATTTT
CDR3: CASSPPRTGTGTDTQYF

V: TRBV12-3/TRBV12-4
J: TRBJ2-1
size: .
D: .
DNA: TGTGCCAGCAGTTTATCGCCTGCCCACAATGAGCAGTTCTTC
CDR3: CASSLSPAHNEQFF